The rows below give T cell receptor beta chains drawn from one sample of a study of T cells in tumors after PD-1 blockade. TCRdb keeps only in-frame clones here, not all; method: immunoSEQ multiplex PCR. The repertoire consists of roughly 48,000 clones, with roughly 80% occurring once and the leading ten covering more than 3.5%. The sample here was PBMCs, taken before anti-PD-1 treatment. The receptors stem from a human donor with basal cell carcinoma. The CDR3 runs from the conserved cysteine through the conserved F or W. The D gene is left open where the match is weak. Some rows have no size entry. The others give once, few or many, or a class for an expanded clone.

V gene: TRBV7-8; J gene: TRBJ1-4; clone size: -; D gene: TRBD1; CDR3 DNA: TGTGCCAGCAGCTTACAGGGGGGGTCTAATGAAAAACTGTTTTTT; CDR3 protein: CASSLQGGSNEKLFF
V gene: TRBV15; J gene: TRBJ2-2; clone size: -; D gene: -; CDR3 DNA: TGTGCCACCTCACCGGGGAACACCGGGGAGCTGTTTTTT; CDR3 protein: CATSPGNTGELFF
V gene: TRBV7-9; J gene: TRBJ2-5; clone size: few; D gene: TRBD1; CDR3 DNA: TGTGCCAGCAGCTCAAACAGGGGATCAGACCCAGAGACCCAGTACTTC; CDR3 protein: CASSSNRGSDPETQYF
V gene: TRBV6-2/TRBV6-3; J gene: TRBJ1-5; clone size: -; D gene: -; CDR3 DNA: TGTGCCAGCAGCCCTACAGGTCGGAATCAGCCCCAGCATTTT; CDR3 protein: CASSPTGRNQPQHF
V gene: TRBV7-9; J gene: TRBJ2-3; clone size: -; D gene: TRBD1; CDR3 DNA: TGTGCCAGCAGCTTAAACAGGGGTGGAACAGATACGCAGTATTTT; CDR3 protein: CASSLNRGGTDTQYF
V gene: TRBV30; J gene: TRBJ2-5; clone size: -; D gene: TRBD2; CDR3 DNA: TGTGCCTGGAGAAGGCATAGCGGGGGTCGCCAAGAGACCCAGTACTTC; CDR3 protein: CAWRRHSGGRQETQYF
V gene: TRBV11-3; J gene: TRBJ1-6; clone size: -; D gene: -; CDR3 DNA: TGTGCCAGCAGCTCGGAAAACAATTCACCCCTCCACTTT; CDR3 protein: CASSSENNSPLHF
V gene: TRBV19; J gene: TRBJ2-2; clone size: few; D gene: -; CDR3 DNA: TGTGCCAGTAAAAACAGGTTAGCCCAGACCGGGGAGCTGTTTTTT; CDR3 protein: CASKNRLAQTGELFF
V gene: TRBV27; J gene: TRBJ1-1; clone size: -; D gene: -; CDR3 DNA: TGTGCCAGCAGCCCGTGGCAGGGCCCTGAAGCTTTCTTT; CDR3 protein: CASSPWQGPEAFF
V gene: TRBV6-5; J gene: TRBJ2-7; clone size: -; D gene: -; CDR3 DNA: TGTGCCAGCAGAGTAGGGATTCTCAGCGAGCAGTACTTC; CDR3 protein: CASRVGILSEQYF
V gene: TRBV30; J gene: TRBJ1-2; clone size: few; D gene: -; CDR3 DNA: TGTGCCTGGACCATCGGGGCTAGGCATGGCTACACCTTC; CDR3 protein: CAWTIGARHGYTF
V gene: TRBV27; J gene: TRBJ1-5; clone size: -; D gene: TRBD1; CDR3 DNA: TGTGCCAGCTCCACGACAGGGTCCGATTTTTATAGCAATCAGCCCCAGCATTTT; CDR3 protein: CASSTTGSDFYSNQPQHF
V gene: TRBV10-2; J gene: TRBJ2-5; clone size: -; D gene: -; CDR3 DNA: TGCGCCAGCAGTGAGTCCCGGCGGGAGACCCAGTACTTC; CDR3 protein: CASSESRRETQYF
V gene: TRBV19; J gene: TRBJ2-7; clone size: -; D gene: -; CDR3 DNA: TGTGCCAGTAGTATAAGGACGGGATTGGGGGAGCAGTACTTC; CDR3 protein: CASSIRTGLGEQYF
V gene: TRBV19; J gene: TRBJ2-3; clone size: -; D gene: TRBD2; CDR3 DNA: TGTGCCAGTAGTAAAAACGGGGGGGAGGTGGATACGCAGTATTTT; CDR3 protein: CASSKNGGEVDTQYF
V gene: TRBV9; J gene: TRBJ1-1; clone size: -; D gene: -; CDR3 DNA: TGTGCCAGCAGCGTTTTCTGGGTTTTGGACACTGAAGCTTTCTTT; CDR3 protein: CASSVFWVLDTEAFF
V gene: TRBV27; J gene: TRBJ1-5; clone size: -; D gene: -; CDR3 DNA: TGTGCCAGCAGTTTGTGGAGCAATCAGCCCCAGCATTTT; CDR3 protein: CASSLWSNQPQHF
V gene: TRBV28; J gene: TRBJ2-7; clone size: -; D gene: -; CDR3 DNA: TGTGCCAGCAGTTTAGTAGACGAGCAGTACTTC; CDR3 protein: CASSLVDEQYF
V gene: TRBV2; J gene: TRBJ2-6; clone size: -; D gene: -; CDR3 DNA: TGTGCCACTAGGGATGGGGCCAACGTCCTGACTTTC; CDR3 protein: CATRDGANVLTF
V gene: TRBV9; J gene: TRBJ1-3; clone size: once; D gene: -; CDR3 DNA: TGTGCCAGCAGCGTAGAGGAGGGTATCTCTGGAAACACCATATATTTT; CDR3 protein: CASSVEEGISGNTIYF
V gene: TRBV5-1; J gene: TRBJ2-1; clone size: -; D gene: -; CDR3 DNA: TGCGCCAGCAGCTTGTTCGCAGAGAGCTCCTACAATGAGCAGTTCTTC; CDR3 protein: CASSLFAESSYNEQFF
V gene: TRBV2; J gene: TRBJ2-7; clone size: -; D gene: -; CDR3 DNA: TGTGCCAGTTCCCCCCTAGGGTACGAGCAGTACTTC; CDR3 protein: CASSPLGYEQYF
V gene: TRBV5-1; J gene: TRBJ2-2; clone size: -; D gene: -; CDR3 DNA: TGCGCCAGCAGCTTGGTAGGCCAGCCCGGGGAGCTGTTTTTT; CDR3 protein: CASSLVGQPGELFF
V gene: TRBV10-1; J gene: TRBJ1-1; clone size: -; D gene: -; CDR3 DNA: TGCGCCAGCAGTGAGTCAGTGGCGAAGGGCACTGAAGCTTTCTTT; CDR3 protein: CASSESVAKGTEAFF
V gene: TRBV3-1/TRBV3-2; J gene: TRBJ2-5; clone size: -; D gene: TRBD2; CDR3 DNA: TGTGCCAGCAGCCAACATAGCGGGGGGGCCGAGGAGACCCAGTACTTC; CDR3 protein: CASSQHSGGAEETQYF
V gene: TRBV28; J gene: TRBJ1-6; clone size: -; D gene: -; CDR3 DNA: TGTGCCAGCAGTCAGGGTTGGGGTTCACCCCTCCACTTT; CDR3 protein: CASSQGWGSPLHF
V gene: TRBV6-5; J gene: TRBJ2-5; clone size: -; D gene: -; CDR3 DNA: TGTGCCAGCAGGAGGGATTTCAGCGAGACCCAGTACTTC; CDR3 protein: CASRRDFSETQYF
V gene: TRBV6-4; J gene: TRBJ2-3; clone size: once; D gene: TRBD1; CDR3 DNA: TGTGCCAGCAGTCCGGACAGGGGAGGCACAGATACGCAGTATTTT; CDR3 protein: CASSPDRGGTDTQYF
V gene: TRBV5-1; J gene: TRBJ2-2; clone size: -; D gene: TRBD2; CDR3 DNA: TGCGCCAGCAGCCACAGGACTAGCGGGGGGCCGGCCACCGGGGATTTACGGTTT; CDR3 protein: CASSHRTSGGPATGDLRF
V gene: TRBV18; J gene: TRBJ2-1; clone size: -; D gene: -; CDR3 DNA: TGTGCCAGCTCATCCCGGGAGAAAACGTACAATGAGCAGTTCTTC; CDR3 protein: CASSSREKTYNEQFF
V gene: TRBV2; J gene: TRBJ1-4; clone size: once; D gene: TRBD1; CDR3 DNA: TGTGCCAGCAACCCCCGGGACAGGGTAAATGAAAAACTGTTTTTT; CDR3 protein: CASNPRDRVNEKLFF
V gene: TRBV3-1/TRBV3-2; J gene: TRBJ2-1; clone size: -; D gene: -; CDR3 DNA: TGTGCTAGCAGCCAAGTAGTGAACAATGAGCAGTTCTTC; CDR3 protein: CASSQVVNNEQFF
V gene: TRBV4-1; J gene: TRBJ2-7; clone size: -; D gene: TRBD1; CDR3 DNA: TGCGCCAGCAGCCCCCAAAGGCGGGACAGGGCCTACGAGCAGTACTTC; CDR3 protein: CASSPQRRDRAYEQYF
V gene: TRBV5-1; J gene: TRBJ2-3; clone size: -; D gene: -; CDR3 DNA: TGCGCCAGCAGCTTGGCCCCAGGCACAGATACGCAGTATTTT; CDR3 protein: CASSLAPGTDTQYF
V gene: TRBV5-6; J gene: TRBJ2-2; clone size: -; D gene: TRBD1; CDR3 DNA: TGTGCCAGCAGCGGGGACAGGGTAGGGATCATGAACACCGGGGAGCTGTTTTTT; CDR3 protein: CASSGDRVGIMNTGELFF
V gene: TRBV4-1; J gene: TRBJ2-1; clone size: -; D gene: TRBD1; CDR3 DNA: TGCGCCAGCAGCCAAGTCCGGACAGGGAACTACAATGAGCAGTTCTTC; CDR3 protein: CASSQVRTGNYNEQFF
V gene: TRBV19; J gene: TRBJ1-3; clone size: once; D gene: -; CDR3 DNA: TGTGCCAGCGAAACGTTCCAGGGCTCTGGAAACACCATATATTTT; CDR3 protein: CASETFQGSGNTIYF
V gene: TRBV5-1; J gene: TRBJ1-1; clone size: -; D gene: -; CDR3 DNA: TGCGCCAGCAGCTTGCTGCGGAATCGCACTGAAGCTTTCTTT; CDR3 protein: CASSLLRNRTEAFF
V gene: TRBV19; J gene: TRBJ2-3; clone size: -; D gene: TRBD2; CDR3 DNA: TGTGCCAGTAGTACCGGGGGGTCAGATACGCAGTATTTT; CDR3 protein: CASSTGGSDTQYF
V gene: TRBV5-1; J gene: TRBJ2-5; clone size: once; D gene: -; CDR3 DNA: TGCGCCAGCAGCTTGGAAGGGAAGGGAGAGACCCAGTACTTC; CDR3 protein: CASSLEGKGETQYF
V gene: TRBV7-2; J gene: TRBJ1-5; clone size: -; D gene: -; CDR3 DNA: TGTGCCAGCAGCTTAGGGGGGGGTGGCAATCAGCCCCAGCATTTT; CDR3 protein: CASSLGGGGNQPQHF
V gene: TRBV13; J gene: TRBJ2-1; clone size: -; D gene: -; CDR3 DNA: TGTGCCAGCAGAGTCCGGGCCTACAATGAGCAGTTCTTC; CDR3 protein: CASRVRAYNEQFF
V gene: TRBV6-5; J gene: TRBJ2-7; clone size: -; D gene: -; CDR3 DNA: TGTGCCAGCAGAGCACAGGGTAGCTCCTACGAGCAGTACTTC; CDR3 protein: CASRAQGSSYEQYF
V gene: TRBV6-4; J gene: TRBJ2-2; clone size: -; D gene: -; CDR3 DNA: TGTGCCAGCAGTGTAGAGGGGAACACCGGGGAGCTGTTTTTT; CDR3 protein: CASSVEGNTGELFF
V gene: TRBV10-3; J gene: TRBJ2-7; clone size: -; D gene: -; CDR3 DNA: TGTGCCATCAGTGAGTCGGGGGCCCTACCTTACGAGCAGTACTTC; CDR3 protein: CAISESGALPYEQYF
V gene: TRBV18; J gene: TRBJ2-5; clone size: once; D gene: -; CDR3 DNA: TGTGCCAGCTCACCGACTTTGGAGAGCGGAGAGACCCAGTACTTC; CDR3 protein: CASSPTLESGETQYF
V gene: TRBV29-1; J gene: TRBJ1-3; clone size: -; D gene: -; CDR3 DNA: TGCAGCGTCAGGGGCTCGGGGGGAAACACCATATATTTT; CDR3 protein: CSVRGSGGNTIYF